One and the same sample provided the 26 T cell receptor beta chains below, sequenced in a study of cytomegalovirus exposure and HLA in healthy donors. The study ran its PCR with 60 Vbeta and 13 Jbeta primers. Sequencing used immunoSEQ multiplex PCR; TCRdb keeps in-frame clones, though not all of them. Of around 120,000 clones in the sample, approximately 70% were seen once. Sequencing input: PBMCs. These receptors were obtained from a man aged 35-49 years in good health and CMV-seropositive.

This clone showed up just once. V gene TRBV7-9 combines with J gene TRBJ1-1; D possibly corresponds to TRBD1 (6 bases). The CDR3 is 14 amino acids. Trimming removed 7 bases from V and 7 bases from J, with 19 bases in between. CDR1 is SEHNR, CDR2 FQNEAQ, per germline (reference sequence). The chain's CDR3 is CASILGGGRSEAFF. In DNA, the CDR3 is TGTGCCAGCATCCTAGGCGGGGGGCGCAGTGAAGCTTTCTTT.

This clone has a handful of counts. This chain uses TRBV2 with TRBJ1-5, with D tentatively TRBD1 (6 bases). The CDR3 loop spans 14 amino acids. Germline V gene data show CDR1 as SNHLY and CDR2 as FYNNEI. Deletions cut 6 bases from V and 4 bases from J, with 13 bases between. The CDR3 region is CASRPKQGNQPQHF. The DNA for the CDR3 is TGTGCCAGCAGACCTAAACAGGGAAATCAGCCCCAGCATTTT.

The sample holds a few counts of this clone. V usage is TRBV4-1 and J usage is TRBJ1-2; TRBD1 is a possible D gene (5 bases). There are 15 residues in the CDR3. Germline lookup yields CDR1 MGHRA and CDR2 YSYEKL. Trimming removed 1 base from V and 7 bases from J, with 16 bases in between. The CDR3 coding sequence is TGCGCCAGCAGCCAAGTGTCAGGGAAGGTTATTGGCTACACCTTC. Translation: CASSQVSGKVIGYTF.

CDR3 coding DNA: TGCGCCAGCAGCCCTGTCACGGGATACGAGCAGTACGTC. This encodes CASSPVTGYEQYV. The chain joins TRBV4-1 to TRBJ2-7; TRBD2 is a possible D gene (5 bases). There are 13 residues in the CDR3. CDR1 and CDR2 (germline): MGHRA, YSYEKL. V lost 4 bases and J lost 4, with 11 bases in between.

The count of this clone is one. The gene calls are TRBV7-2 and TRBJ1-4, with D tentatively TRBD1 (5 bases). Trimming cost V 5 bases and J 0 bases, with 13 bases left between them. CDR3 length: 16 residues. Germline V gives CDR1 SGHTA, CDR2 FQGNSA. The CDR3 sequence: CASSLGHVATNEKLFF. CDR3 DNA sequence: TGTGCCAGCAGCCTTGGACACGTTGCAACTAATGAAAAACTGTTTTTT.

This clone was seen a handful of times. The chain has TRBV30 and TRBJ1-5, with 8 bases fitting TRBD1. This CDR3 region has 16 residues. Germline V gene sequence: CDR1 GTSNPN, CDR2 SVGIG (reference sequence). Trimming cost V 1 base and J 3 bases; bases outside gene matches: 8. This chain's CDR3 is CAWSGLGQGINQPQHF. The CDR3 DNA reads TGTGCCTGGAGTGGCTTAGGACAGGGTATCAATCAGCCCCAGCATTTT.

The gene calls are TRBV6-6 and TRBJ1-2; TRBD1 might be the D (5 bases). The CDR3 runs 13 residues. Trimming stripped 6 bases from V and 3 bases from J, with 11 bases between. The germline V gene encodes CDR1 MNHNY and CDR2 SVGAGI (reference sequence). The CDR3 reads CASRAAGDYGYTF. The CDR3 coding sequence is TGTGCCAGCAGAGCTGCGGGGGACTATGGCTACACCTTC.

Only one count was recorded for this clone. The chain links TRBV6-5 to TRBJ2-1, with D possibly matching TRBD1 (6 bases). The V end was cut by 0 bases, the J end by 2 bases, with 11 bases between. CDR1 and CDR2 from the germline V gene are MNHEY and SVGAGI. CDR3 length equals 16 residues. The CDR3 DNA sequence: TGTGCCAGCAGTTACTCAGCAGGGGCCGCCTACAATGAGCAGTTCTTC. Translated, it gives CASSYSAGAAYNEQFF.

The genes are TRBV19 and TRBJ2-7, with D tentatively TRBD2 (5 bases). This CDR3 spans 14 amino acids. Germline V gives CDR1 LNHDA, CDR2 SQIVND (reference sequence). Trimming left V 3 bases short and J 3 bases short, with 12 bases between. CDR3 in DNA: TGTGCCAGTAGTATGTGGAGCGGAGACTACGAGCAGTACTTC. Translated: CASSMWSGDYEQYF.

The chain couples TRBV28 to TRBJ1-2; 7 positions match TRBD1. V dropped 3 bases and J dropped 6; count of bases not matched to a gene: 10. The CDR3 sequence is 15 residues long. Germline CDR1 reads MDHEN; CDR2 reads SYDVKM. CDR3 sequence (DNA): TGTGCCAGCAGTTTCCCCAACCGGGACAGCAATGGCTACACCTTC. Translation gives CASSFPNRDSNGYTF.

The chain uses TRBV7-2 and TRBJ1-3, with D perhaps TRBD1 (6 bases). CDR1 and CDR2 from the germline V gene are SGHTA and FQGNSA. This CDR3 spans 19 amino acids. V shed 8 bases and J shed 0 bases, with 26 bases lying between them. CDR3 residues: CASYLKWGPNARSGNTIYF. For the CDR3, the DNA is TGTGCCAGCTACCTCAAATGGGGGCCCAACGCACGCTCTGGAAACACCATATATTTT.

The V and J genes are TRBV19 and TRBJ1-2; D is ambiguous. This CDR3 is built from 13 residues. Between the trimmed V and J ends, which lost 5 bases and 3 bases, there was a span of 10 bases. Germline-derived CDR1 and CDR2 are LNHDA and SQIVND (reference sequence). The CDR3 loop reads CASSPGSDYGYTF. The DNA of the CDR3 is TGTGCCAGTAGTCCCGGGAGTGACTATGGCTACACCTTC.

This clone was seen a single time. V and J are TRBV9 and TRBJ2-7; 10 nucleotides line up with TRBD1. V shed 2 bases, J shed 6 bases, and the junction held 5 bases outside the gene matches. The CDR3 spans 14 residues. CDR1 is SGDLS and CDR2 is YYNGEE in the germline V gene. Here the CDR3 reads CASSVDRGQGEQYF. CDR3 nucleotide sequence: TGTGCCAGCAGCGTTGACAGGGGGCAAGGCGAGCAGTACTTC.

As to this clone: A read error is likely, as this CDR3 ends without the conserved phenylalanine or tryptophan. This chain connects TRBV4-1 to TRBJ2-4; 11 nucleotides match TRBD1. The CDR3 runs 16 residues. Per the germline V gene, CDR1 is MGHRA and CDR2 is YSYEKL. V lost 3 bases and J lost 4; bases outside the gene matches: 5. The CDR3 spells CASSQGDRGEKNIQYL. The CDR3 DNA reads as TGCGCCAGCAGCCAGGGGGACAGGGGGGAGAAAAACATTCAGTACCTC.

This clone was detected only a few times. One end of the junction fails to match germline, which may point to a read error. This chain uses TRBV19 with TRBJ2-3; 9 nucleotides agree with TRBD2. Germline lookup yields CDR1 LNHDA and CDR2 SQIVND (reference sequence). The CDR3 totals 13 residues. The CDR3 bases are TGTGCCAGCAGTAGCGGGAGTAGGTATACGCAGTATTTT. This translates into CASSSGSRYTQYF.

The V and J genes are TRBV18 and TRBJ1-5; a weak D match, TRBD1 (6 bases). Germline CDR1 reads KGHSH; CDR2 reads LQKENI. Trimming took 6 bases from V and 0 from J, leaving 12 bases between them. The CDR3 covers 15 residues. CDR3 nucleotide sequence: TGTGCCAGCTCCCTGGGGGCCTCTAGCAATCAGCCCCAGCATTTT. Amino acid sequence: CASSLGASSNQPQHF.

The CDR3 loop is CASSQRPGTSMDNEQFF. CDR3 in DNA: TGTGCCAGCAGCCAACGTCCCGGGACTAGCATGGACAATGAGCAGTTCTTC. This chain links TRBV9 with TRBJ2-1, with 9 positions matching TRBD2. There are 17 residues in the CDR3. CDR1 is SGDLS and CDR2 is YYNGEE in the germline V gene. J was trimmed by 5 bases and V by 4 bases; bases with no gene match: 13.

This clone turned up a few times. For the CDR3, the DNA is TGTGCCTCCTCGGTGGGTAGGGGCCCTATGAACACTGAAGCTTTCTTT. This gives the protein CASSVGRGPMNTEAFF. This chain links TRBV30 with TRBJ1-1, with D perhaps TRBD1 (5 bases). CDR3 length equals 16 residues. CDR1 is GTSNPN, CDR2 SVGIG, per germline (reference sequence). With 7 bases removed from V and 0 bases from J, the gap between germline ends came to 21 bases. The full variable domain, completed using reference TRBV30 and TRBJ1-1, is SQTIHQWPATLVQPVGSPLSLECTVEGTSNPNLYWYRQAAGRGLQLLFYSVGIGQISSEVPQNLSASRPQDRQFILSSKKLLLSDSGFYLCASSVGRGPMNTEAFFGQGTRLTVV.

The chain is built from TRBV6-5 and TRBJ1-1; TRBD1 might be the D (5 bases). This CDR3 has 13 amino acids. Per the germline V gene, CDR1 is MNHEY and CDR2 is SVGAGI. The CDR3 here is CAVASGQGTEAFF. DNA of the CDR3: TGTGCGGTCGCTAGTGGCCAGGGAACTGAAGCTTTCTTT.

V and J are TRBV28 and TRBJ2-7; TRBD1 agrees at 7 bases. Germline V gives CDR1 MDHEN, CDR2 SYDVKM. CDR3 length equals 13 residues. Losses at the gene ends were 6 bases for V and 3 bases for J; bases not matched to a gene: 5. The CDR3 protein is CASSWDRDYEQYF. DNA of the CDR3: TGTGCCAGCAGCTGGGACAGAGACTACGAGCAGTACTTC.

The gene calls are TRBV5-6 and TRBJ1-1; a weak D match, TRBD1 (5 bases). V was clipped by 4 bases and J by 0 bases, with 7 bases between them. The CDR3 is 13 residues long. Looked up from germline, CDR1 is SGHDT and CDR2 is YYEEEE. The CDR3 nucleotides are TGTGCCAGCAGCCTGGGGCTGAACACTGAAGCTTTCTTT. The encoded protein is CASSLGLNTEAFF.

This clone was seen only once. The rearrangement uses TRBV11-2 and TRBJ1-2, with TRBD1 as a possible D gene (6 bases). The CDR3 is 15 amino acids. V was clipped by 0 bases and J by 0 bases, with 8 bases between them. Germline V gene data show CDR1 as SGHAT and CDR2 as FQNNGV. Here the CDR3 DNA reads TGTGCCAGCAGCTTAGAGGACAGTCCTAACTATGGCTACACCTTC. Translating it yields CASSLEDSPNYGYTF.

This chain connects TRBV6-4 to TRBJ2-1, with D possibly TRBD1 on 6 matching bases. Germline V gene lookup returns CDR1 MRHNA and CDR2 SNTAGT. The CDR3 has 14 amino acids. V lost 6 bases to trimming and J lost 5 bases, with 14 bases between them. The CDR3 region has the DNA TGTGCCAGCAGCGCCTCAGGGGAAAACAATGAGCAGTTCTTC. Translated: CASSASGENNEQFF.

J is TRBJ1-4 and V is TRBV30; D not certain. The germline gives CDR1 GTSNPN, CDR2 SVGIG (reference sequence). The V and J ends lost 5 bases and 2 bases respectively, with 18 bases between them. This CDR3 is 16 amino acids long. In DNA form, the CDR3 reads TGTGCCTGGTCGGTCCGAGGGCGAAGCACTAATGAAAAACTGTTTTTT. Translation gives CAWSVRGRSTNEKLFF.

The rearrangement uses TRBV29-1 and TRBJ2-7; 8 bases line up with TRBD2. Germline CDR1 and CDR2: SQVTM and ANQGSEA. The CDR3 covers 14 residues. V gave up 5 bases and J gave up 2 bases; unmatched junction bases: 8. The CDR3 nucleotides read TGCAGCGTTACTCCGGGACTAGAGACCTACGAGCAGTACTTC. It encodes CSVTPGLETYEQYF.

J is TRBJ1-2 and V is TRBV21-1; the table assigns TRBD1, which was not confirmed against the DNA. TRBV21-1 is flagged as a pseudogene. The CDR3 is 13 residues long. CDR3 sequence reads: CAAGDRDYGGYTF. CDR3 bases: TGTGCCGCCGGGGACAGGGATTACGGGGGCTACACCTTC.